Described below is a single T cell receptor (beta chain) sequence and its context. Its antigen remains unidentified. This CDR3 contains 20 residues. Germline-derived CDR1 and CDR2 are GTSNPN and SVGIG (reference sequence). Trimming took 3 bases from V and 2 from J, leaving 28 bases between them. This entry belongs to a study of T cell responses to AZD1222 COVID-19 vaccine. The study, taken as a whole, reports: Among vaccine-associated CD4 TCRs, coverage spanned spike, with dominance at 160-218 and 743-854. Among the donors, most were white British and more were female, and clonal diversity was possibly underestimated.

Here immunoSEQ multiplex PCR was the method, and the copy in TCRdb shows in-frame clones only, minus some. Among roughly 120,000 clones listed, around 87% were seen once. V gene TRBV30 combines with J gene TRBJ2-2; D is perhaps TRBD1 (6 bases). The clonotype originates from an adult who received the AZD1222 COVID-19 vaccine. The material was peripheral blood, obtained 28 days after the second AZD1222 dose. The CDR3 DNA follows: TGTGCCTGGAGCCTACAGGGAGAGGCTTCAGTTTCCCCCAACACCGGGGAGCTGTTTTTT. Residues: CAWSLQGEASVSPNTGELFF.